Listed below are T cell receptor beta chains from one sample, sequenced in a study of CXCR3-negative and CXCR3-positive naive CD8 T cells. TCRdb reprocessed the 5' RACE reads and reports one entry per CDR3 protein, with no DNA. The listing records 45,000 to 70,000 distinct CDR3 sequences. The material sequenced was memory CD8+ T cells from blood. The receptors were gathered from a human donor in good health. Some clones in this sample may be carry-over from other donors' samples. Each CDR3 is given with its conserved first and last residue.

v_call	j_call	cdr3_aa
TRBV14	TRBJ2-1	CASSQVLADSYNEQFF
TRBV4-1	TRBJ1-1	CASSQRLGINTEAFF
TRBV30	TRBJ2-3	CAWSVRTDTQYF
TRBV2	TRBJ2-1	CASSYPTGKNEQFF
TRBV29-1	TRBJ2-7	CSVGQGDRYEQYF
TRBV4-1	TRBJ2-1	CASSQERYRTGGSYEQFF
TRBV7-3	TRBJ2-7	CASSDSGRPYYEQYF
TRBV20-1	TRBJ2-7	CSARPLDRADYEQYF
TRBV7-2	TRBJ1-2	CASSLLPTTYGYTF
TRBV14	TRBJ2-3	CASSQESGGAPTDTQYF
TRBV7-9	TRBJ1-4	CASTGLNEKLFF
TRBV10-3	TRBJ2-1	CAISEDNEQFF
TRBV12-3/TRBV12-4	TRBJ2-5	CASSPRDLLETQYF
TRBV5-5	TRBJ2-3	CASSVPGTDTQYF
TRBV3-1	TRBJ2-7	CASSWGSGGLYEQYF
TRBV9	TRBJ2-5	CASSVDPGQYHQETQYF
TRBV9	TRBJ1-1	CASSASRQGMNTEAFF
TRBV12-3/TRBV12-4	TRBJ1-4	CASTFLSRPATNEKLFF
TRBV19	TRBJ2-3	CASSIAGRRTDTQYF
TRBV14	TRBJ2-5	CASSQDVGSWETQYF
TRBV4-3	TRBJ1-2	CASSQDHGYTF
TRBV7-9	TRBJ1-4	CASSPTATNEKLFF
TRBV28	TRBJ2-2	CASSFRGPRGGELFF
TRBV29-1	TRBJ1-2	CSVGQGRERSYGYTF
TRBV28	TRBJ2-7	CASSTHREVGPLWYF
TRBV6-5	TRBJ2-7	CASSYGGTAYEQYF
TRBV28	TRBJ2-3	CASSYTGSTDTQYF
TRBV29-1	TRBJ2-7	CSVEEGDRGISEQYF
TRBV29-1	TRBJ2-2	CSGTENTGELFF
TRBV15	TRBJ2-1	CATSRAPGDNEQFF
TRBV27	TRBJ1-1	CASSLAGGWTEAFF
TRBV29-1	TRBJ2-2	CSVDGGDLNGELFF
TRBV19	TRBJ2-7	CASSFSYGFYEQYF
TRBV12-5	TRBJ2-1	CASGFGQYNEQFF
TRBV6-6	TRBJ2-7	CASSYLAGGTYEQYF
TRBV29-1	TRBJ2-7	CSVGGLDIYEQYF
TRBV7-9	TRBJ2-7	CASSSGHNEQYF
TRBV7-6	TRBJ2-5	CASSISGGPNQETQYF